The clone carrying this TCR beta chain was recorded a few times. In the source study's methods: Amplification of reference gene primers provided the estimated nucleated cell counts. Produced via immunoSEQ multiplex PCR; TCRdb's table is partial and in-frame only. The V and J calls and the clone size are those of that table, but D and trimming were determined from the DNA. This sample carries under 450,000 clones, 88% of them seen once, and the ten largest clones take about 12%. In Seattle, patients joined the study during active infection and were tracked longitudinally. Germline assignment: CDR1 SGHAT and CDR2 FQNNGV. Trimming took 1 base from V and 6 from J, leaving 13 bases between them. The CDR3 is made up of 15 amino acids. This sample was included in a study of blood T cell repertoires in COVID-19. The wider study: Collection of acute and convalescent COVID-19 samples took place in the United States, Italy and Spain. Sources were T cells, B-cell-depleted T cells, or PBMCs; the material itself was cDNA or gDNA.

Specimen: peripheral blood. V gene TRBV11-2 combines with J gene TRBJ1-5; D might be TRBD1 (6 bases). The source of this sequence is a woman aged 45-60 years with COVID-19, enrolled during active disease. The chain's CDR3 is CASSLGGGVIQPQHF. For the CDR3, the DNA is TGTGCCAGCAGCTTAGGAGGGGGAGTTATTCAGCCCCAGCATTTT.